Below, 12 T cell receptor beta chains from the same sample are listed, as sequenced in a study of blood T cell repertoires in COVID-19. Only in-frame clones appear in the TCRdb table, and some are missing; sequencing was by immunoSEQ multiplex PCR. This table has some 54,000 clones, approximately 80% appearing once. Sequenced material: peripheral blood. The receptors originated from a man between 65 and 85 years old with active COVID-19.

This clone appeared a single time. The chain joins TRBV7-3 to TRBJ1-1, with no clear D. V lost 5 bases to trimming and J lost 0 bases, with 7 bases between them. The germline CDR1 and CDR2 sequences are SGHTA and FQGTGA. There are 13 residues in the CDR3. CDR3 bases: TGTGCCAGCAGCCGTGACATGAACACTGAAGCTTTCTTT. Its protein is CASSRDMNTEAFF.

The chain employs TRBV7-9 and TRBJ2-1; a weak D match, TRBD1 (6 bases). Trimming took off 7 bases at V and 8 bases at J, with 30 bases between the two ends. The CDR3 is made up of 18 amino acids. Germline-derived CDR1 and CDR2 are SEHNR and FQNEAQ (reference sequence). Written as DNA, the CDR3 is TGTGCCAGCACCCTTTCTAACAAAGCGACAGGTCACTCCCATGAGCAGTTCTTC. Protein sequence: CASTLSNKATGHSHEQFF.

This clone was seen just once. This rearrangement joins TRBV21-1 to TRBJ2-7; whether TRBD1, the table's D call, matches the DNA was not checked. TRBV21-1 is noted as a pseudogene. The CDR3 has 13 amino acids. CDR3 DNA: TGTGCCAGCCCCGGGACAGACGTCTACGAGCAGTACTTC. Its translation is CASPGTDVYEQYF.

The chain joins TRBV7-2 to TRBJ1-1; 8 bases line up with TRBD1. The V gene's germline CDR1 is SGHTA and CDR2 FQGNSA. The CDR3 spans 14 residues. V lost 4 bases and J lost 7; bases outside the gene matches: 8. The CDR3 spells CASSSYRGTGEAFF. CDR3 nucleotide sequence: TGTGCCAGCAGCTCCTACAGGGGGACGGGTGAAGCTTTCTTT.

The chain uses TRBV7-2 and TRBJ1-1; D may be TRBD1 (6 bases). Germline-derived CDR1 and CDR2 are SGHTA and FQGNSA. The CDR3 extends over 14 amino acids. V dropped 8 bases and J dropped 0 bases, with 13 bases sitting between them. The DNA for the CDR3 is TGTGCCAGCTTCCTCGACAGGATGAACACTGAAGCTTTCTTT. Translated: CASFLDRMNTEAFF.

The V and J genes are TRBV7-9 and TRBJ2-1; TRBD2 is a possible D gene (5 bases). The V end lost 1 base, the J end lost 0 bases, and 10 bases lay between the germline ends. The CDR3 contains 16 residues. Germline assignment: CDR1 SEHNR and CDR2 FQNEAQ (reference sequence). In DNA, the CDR3 is TGTGCCAGCAGCTTAGGGGCGGGCCCCTCCTACAATGAGCAGTTCTTC. The encoded protein is CASSLGAGPSYNEQFF.

The chain recombines TRBV29-1 with TRBJ1-5, with 7 nucleotides matching TRBD1. Germline V gives CDR1 SQVTM, CDR2 ANQGSEA. The length of the CDR3 is 14 residues. The ends lost 4 bases at V and 4 bases at J; junction bases unmatched: 7. CDR3 amino acids: CSVVAGTENQPQHF. Written as DNA, the CDR3 is TGCAGCGTTGTCGCAGGGACAGAGAATCAGCCCCAGCATTTT.

V is TRBV27 and J is TRBJ2-7; possibly TRBD1 for D (7 bases). Germline assignment: CDR1 MNHEY and CDR2 SMNVEV (reference sequence). This CDR3 contains 15 residues. Trimming pared 6 bases from V and 3 bases from J, leaving 18 bases between. The CDR3, as DNA: TGTGCCAGCAGGCCACTACAGGGGCGGGACTACGAGCAGTACTTC. It codes for CASRPLQGRDYEQYF.

The chain combines TRBV7-2 with TRBJ2-5; TRBD2 agrees at 8 bases. This CDR3 has 15 amino acids. Germline V gene lookup returns CDR1 SGHTA and CDR2 FQGNSA. After removal of 1 base from V and 6 bases from J, the junction contained 7 bases not matched to a gene. The CDR3: CASSLVVGGAQTQYF. CDR3 in DNA: TGTGCCAGCAGCTTAGTGGTCGGGGGGGCGCAGACCCAGTACTTC.

V usage is TRBV9 and J usage is TRBJ2-7, with D possibly TRBD1 on 6 matching bases. Germline loops: CDR1 SGDLS, CDR2 YYNGEE. Between the trimmed V and J ends, which lost 4 bases and 3 bases, there was a span of 20 bases. This CDR3 region has 16 residues. The CDR3 nucleotides are TGTGCCAGCAGCACCCACTTGGACAGTAGTCTCTACGAGCAGTACTTC. This sequence encodes CASSTHLDSSLYEQYF.

The rearrangement links TRBV4-2 to TRBJ2-2; 10 nucleotides match TRBD2. The germline CDR1 and CDR2 sequences are LGHNA and YNFKEQ. The CDR3 runs to 18 residues. The V and J ends lost 1 base and 0 bases, in that order; junction bases with no gene match: 5. As DNA, the CDR3 is TGTGCCAGCAGCCAAGCGGGTAGCGGGGGGCCGAACACCGGGGAGCTGTTTTTT. It translates to CASSQAGSGGPNTGELFF.

This clone was seen once. The V call is TRBV5-1, the J call TRBJ1-4; maybe TRBD1 (6 bases). The length of the CDR3 is 14 residues. V lost 5 bases and J 3 bases, leaving 11 bases between the germline ends. Germline-derived CDR1 and CDR2 are SGHRS and YFSETQ. CDR3 sequence (DNA): TGCGCCAGCAGAGAACAGGGATCTAATGAAAAACTGTTTTTT. It encodes CASREQGSNEKLFF.